A single sample is the source of the 8 T cell receptor beta chains below, sequenced in a study of cytomegalovirus exposure and HLA in healthy donors. Sequencing was performed with immunoSEQ multiplex PCR; in TCRdb, only in-frame clones are kept and a portion is missing. The data contain about 180,000 clones, 86% of them singletons. Source material: PBMCs. The receptors here all came from a man younger than 35 in good health and CMV-seropositive.

The chain links TRBV7-9 to TRBJ1-2; 7 nucleotides line up with TRBD1. With V trimmed by 0 bases and J by 4 bases, 5 bases remained unmatched. This CDR3 region has 15 residues. CDR1 SEHNR and CDR2 FQNEAQ come from the germline V gene (reference sequence). As DNA, the CDR3 is TGTGCCAGCAGCTTAGCGAAGGGGGCGGTCTATGGCTACACCTTC. Protein sequence: CASSLAKGAVYGYTF. The full variable domain, rest sourced from reference TRBV7-9 and TRBJ1-2, is DTGVSQNPRHKITKRGQNVTFRCDPISEHNRLYWYRQTLGQGPEFLTYFQNEAQLEKSRLLSDRFSAERPKGSFSTLEIQRTEQGDSAMYLCASSLAKGAVYGYTFGSGTRLTVV.

This clone has only one observation. This chain links TRBV7-6 with TRBJ1-1; D is unresolved. The CDR3 is made up of 14 amino acids. V lost 1 base to trimming and J lost 4 bases, with 10 bases between them. The germline gives CDR1 SGHVS, CDR2 FNYEAQ. The CDR3 spells CASSLGLEGTEAFF. In DNA, the CDR3 is TGTGCCAGCAGCTTAGGTCTGGAGGGCACTGAAGCTTTCTTT.

J is TRBJ2-2 and V is TRBV5-1; 8 bases align to TRBD1. V gave up 7 bases and J gave up 5 bases; unmatched junction bases: 10. The germline CDR1 and CDR2 sequences are SGHRS and YFSETQ. This CDR3 spans 15 amino acids. The CDR3 coding sequence is TGCGCCAGCGAATCAACAGGGGGTGGGACCGGGGAGCTGTTTTTT. Translation: CASESTGGGTGELFF.

This clone was seen a handful of times. CDR3 in DNA: TGCGCCAGCAGCCAAATCGGGACAGGGACCTATGGCTACACCTTC. It is translated as CASSQIGTGTYGYTF. The chain is built from TRBV5-1 and TRBJ1-2, with 9 nucleotides matching TRBD1. There are 15 residues in the CDR3. In germline, CDR1 is SGHRS, CDR2 YFSETQ. The junction had 8 bases not matched to a gene; V was cut back by 4 bases and J by 4 bases.

V is TRBV15 and J is TRBJ2-1; D is ambiguous. This CDR3 spans 12 amino acids. The germline gives CDR1 LNHNV, CDR2 YYDKDF (reference sequence). The V end lost 0 bases, the J end lost 6 bases, and 3 bases lay between the germline ends. In nucleotides, the CDR3 is TGTGCCACCAGCAGAGATCGCAATGAGCAGTTCTTC. Translated, it gives CATSRDRNEQFF. Using reference TRBV15 and TRBJ2-1 for the parts outside the CDR3, the full variable domain is DAMVIQNPRYQVTQFGKPVTLSCSQTLNHNVMYWYQQKSSQAPKLLFHYYDKDFNNEADTPDNFQSRRPNTSFCFLDIRSPGLGDTAMYLCATSRDRNEQFFGPGTRLTVL.

This chain uses TRBV27 with TRBJ2-7, with a possible D match to TRBD2 (6 bases). V lost 5 bases to trimming and J lost 3 bases, with 11 bases between them. The germline CDR1 and CDR2 sequences are MNHEY and SMNVEV (reference sequence). The length of the CDR3 is 13 residues. The chain's CDR3 is CASSPRGNYEQYF. The CDR3 bases are TGTGCCAGCAGTCCTCGGGGGAACTACGAGCAGTACTTC.

V gene TRBV5-1 combines with J gene TRBJ2-7, with 9 bases fitting TRBD2. CDR1 and CDR2 from the germline V gene are SGHRS and YFSETQ. Trimming took 0 bases from V and 1 from J; bases not matched to a gene: 2. The CDR3 runs 15 residues. CDR3 sequence: CASSLDAGGSYEQYF. As DNA, the CDR3 is TGCGCCAGCAGCTTGGATGCGGGGGGGTCCTACGAGCAGTACTTC. The variable domain in full, with the rest retrieved from reference TRBV5-1 and TRBJ2-7, is KAGVTQTPRYLIKTRGQQVTLSCSPISGHRSVSWYQQTPGQGLQFLFEYFSETQRNKGNFPGRFSGRQFSNSRSEMNVSTLELGDSALYLCASSLDAGGSYEQYFGPGTRLTVT.

The chain's CDR3 is CASSLPAGELFF. The DNA of the CDR3 is TGTGCCAGCAGCCTCCCCGCCGGGGAGCTGTTTTTT. This chain connects TRBV9 to TRBJ2-2; no definite D call. This CDR3 contains 12 residues. From germline, CDR1 is SGDLS and CDR2 YYNGEE. V gave up 4 bases and J gave up 6 bases, with 7 bases separating them.